This section outlines one TCR beta chain sequence together with its context. Authors' data handling: Estimates of nucleated cell counts were drawn from the amplification of reference gene primers. TCRdb's table, derived via immunoSEQ multiplex PCR, lists solely in-frame clones and lacks some. That table furnishes V, J and clone size, whereas the DNA furnished D and trimming. The sample lists around 85,000 clones; around nine tenths were seen once. These data come from a study of blood T cell repertoires in COVID-19. Study details: Acute and convalescent COVID-19 specimens originated in the United States, Italy and Spain. PBMCs, B-cell-depleted T cells, or T cells provided the cDNA or gDNA that made up the material.

Germline V gene data show CDR1 as WSHSY and CDR2 as SAAADI. J was trimmed by 2 bases and V by 6 bases; bases with no gene match: 6. This CDR3 is 14 amino acids long. The V call is TRBV10-2, the J call TRBJ1-1, with TRBD1 matching 7 bases. The TCR was taken from a man aged 55 to 69 with acute or convalescent COVID-19. Material: peripheral blood. CDR3 in amino acids: CASRYGQVNTEAFF. The CDR3 bases are TGCGCCAGCAGGTACGGACAGGTTAACACTGAAGCTTTCTTT.